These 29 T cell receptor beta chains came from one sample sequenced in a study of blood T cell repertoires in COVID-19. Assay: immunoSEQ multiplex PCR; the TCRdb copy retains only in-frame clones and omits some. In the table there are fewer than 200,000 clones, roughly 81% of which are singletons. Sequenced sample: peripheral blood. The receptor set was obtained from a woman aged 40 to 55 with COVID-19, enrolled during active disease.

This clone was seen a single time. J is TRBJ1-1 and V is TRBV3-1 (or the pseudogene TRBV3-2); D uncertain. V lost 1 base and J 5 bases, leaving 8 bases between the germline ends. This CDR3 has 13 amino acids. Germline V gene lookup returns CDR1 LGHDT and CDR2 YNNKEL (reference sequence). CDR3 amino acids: CASSQGEWTEAFF. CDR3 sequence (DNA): TGTGCCAGCAGCCAAGGGGAGTGGACTGAAGCTTTCTTT.

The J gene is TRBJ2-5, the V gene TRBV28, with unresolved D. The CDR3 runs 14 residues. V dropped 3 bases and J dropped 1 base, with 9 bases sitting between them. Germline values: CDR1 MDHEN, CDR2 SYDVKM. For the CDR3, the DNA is TGTGCCAGCAGTTTTTGGCGGTCCCAAGAGACCCAGTACTTC. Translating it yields CASSFWRSQETQYF.

CDR3: CASSPRGGLREKLFF. The CDR3 region has the DNA TGTGCCAGCAGTCCGCGCGGCGGGCTACGGGAAAAACTGTTTTTT. The chain carries TRBV27 and TRBJ1-4; D is uncertain. CDR1 and CDR2 (germline): MNHEY, SMNVEV (reference sequence). CDR3 length equals 15 residues. Trimming cost V 5 bases and J 8 bases, with 18 bases left between them.

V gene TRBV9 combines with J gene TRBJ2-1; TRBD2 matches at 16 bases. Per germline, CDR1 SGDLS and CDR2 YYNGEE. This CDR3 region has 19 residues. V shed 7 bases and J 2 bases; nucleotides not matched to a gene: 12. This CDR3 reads CASPRGLAGGRGAYNEQFF. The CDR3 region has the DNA TGTGCCAGCCCCCGGGGACTAGCGGGAGGGCGGGGGGCCTACAATGAGCAGTTCTTC.

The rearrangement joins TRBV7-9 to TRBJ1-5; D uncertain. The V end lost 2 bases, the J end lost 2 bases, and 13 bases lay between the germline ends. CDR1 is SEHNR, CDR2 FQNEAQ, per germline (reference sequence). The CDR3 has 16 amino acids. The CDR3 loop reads CASSLLGPLGNQPQHF. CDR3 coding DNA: TGTGCCAGCAGCTTACTTGGCCCGTTGGGCAATCAGCCCCAGCATTTT.

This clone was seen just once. In DNA, the CDR3 is TGTGCCAGCAGCCGGCAGTTAGCCCTCAATGAGCAGTTCTTC. Protein product: CASSRQLALNEQFF. This chain links TRBV5-8 with TRBJ2-1; D unclear. Germline V gene lookup returns CDR1 SGHTS and CDR2 YDEGEE. The CDR3 runs to 14 residues. Trimming took 4 bases from V and 6 from J, leaving 14 bases between them.

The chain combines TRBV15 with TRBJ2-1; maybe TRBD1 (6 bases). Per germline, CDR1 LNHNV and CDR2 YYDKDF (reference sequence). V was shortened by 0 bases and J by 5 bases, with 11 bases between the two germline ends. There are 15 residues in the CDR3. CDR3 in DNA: TGTGCCACCAGCAGAGAACCGGGGACAAACAATGAGCAGTTCTTC. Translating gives CATSREPGTNNEQFF.

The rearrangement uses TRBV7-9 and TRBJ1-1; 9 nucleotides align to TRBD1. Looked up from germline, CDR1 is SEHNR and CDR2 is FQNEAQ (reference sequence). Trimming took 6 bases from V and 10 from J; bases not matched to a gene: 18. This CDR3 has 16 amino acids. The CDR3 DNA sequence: TGTGCCAGCAGTTCATACGGGACAGGGTTATTGGGGATAGCTTTCTTT. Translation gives CASSSYGTGLLGIAFF.

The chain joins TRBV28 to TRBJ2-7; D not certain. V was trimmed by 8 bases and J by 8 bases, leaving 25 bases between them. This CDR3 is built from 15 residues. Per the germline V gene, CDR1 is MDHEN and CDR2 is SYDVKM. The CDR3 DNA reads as TGTGCCAGCCCACCACCAACTACGCCGGCTACGAAGCAGTACTTC. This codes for CASPPPTTPATKQYF.

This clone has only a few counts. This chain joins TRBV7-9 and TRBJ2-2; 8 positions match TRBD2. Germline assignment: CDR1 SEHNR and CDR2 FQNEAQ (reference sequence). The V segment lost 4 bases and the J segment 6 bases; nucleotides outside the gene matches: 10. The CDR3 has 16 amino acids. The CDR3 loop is CASSSTGTSYSGELFF. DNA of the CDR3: TGTGCCAGCAGCTCCACCGGGACTAGTTACTCCGGGGAGCTGTTTTTT.

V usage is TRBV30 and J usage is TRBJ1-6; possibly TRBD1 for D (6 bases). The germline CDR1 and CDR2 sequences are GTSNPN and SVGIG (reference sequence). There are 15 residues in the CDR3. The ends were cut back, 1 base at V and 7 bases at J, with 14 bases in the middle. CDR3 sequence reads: CAWSAAGGENSPLHF. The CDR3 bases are TGTGCCTGGAGTGCTGCGGGGGGCGAAAATTCACCCCTCCACTTT.

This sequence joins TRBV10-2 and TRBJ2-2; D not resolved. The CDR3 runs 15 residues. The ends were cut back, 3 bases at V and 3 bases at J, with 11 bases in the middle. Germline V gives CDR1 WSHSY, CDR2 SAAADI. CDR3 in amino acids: CASSDDKAYTGELFF. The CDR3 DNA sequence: TGCGCCAGCAGTGATGACAAGGCTTACACCGGGGAGCTGTTTTTT.

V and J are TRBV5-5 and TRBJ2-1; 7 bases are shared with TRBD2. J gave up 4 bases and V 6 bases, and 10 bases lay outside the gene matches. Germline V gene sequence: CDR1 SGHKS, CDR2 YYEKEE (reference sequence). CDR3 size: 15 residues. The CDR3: CASTIGLGTYNEQFF. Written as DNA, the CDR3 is TGTGCCAGCACCATCGGACTAGGGACGTACAATGAGCAGTTCTTC.

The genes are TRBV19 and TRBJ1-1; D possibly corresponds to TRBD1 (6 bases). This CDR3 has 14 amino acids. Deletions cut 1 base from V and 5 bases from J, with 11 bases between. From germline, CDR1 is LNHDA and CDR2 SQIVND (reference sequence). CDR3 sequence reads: CASSIGEGGTEAFF. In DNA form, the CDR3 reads TGTGCCAGTAGTATAGGTGAGGGGGGGACTGAAGCTTTCTTT. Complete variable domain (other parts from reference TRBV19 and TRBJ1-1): DGGITQSPKYLFRKEGQNVTLSCEQNLNHDAMYWYRQDPGQGLRLIYYSQIVNDFQKGDIAEGYSVSREKKESFPLTVTSAQKNPTAFYLCASSIGEGGTEAFFGQGTRLTVV.

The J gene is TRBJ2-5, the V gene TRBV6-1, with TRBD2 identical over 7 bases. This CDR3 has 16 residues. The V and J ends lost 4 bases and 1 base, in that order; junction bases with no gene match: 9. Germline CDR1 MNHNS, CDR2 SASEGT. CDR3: CASSGPPRGSQETQYF. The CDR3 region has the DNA TGTGCCAGCAGTGGGCCGCCGCGGGGGTCCCAAGAGACCCAGTACTTC.

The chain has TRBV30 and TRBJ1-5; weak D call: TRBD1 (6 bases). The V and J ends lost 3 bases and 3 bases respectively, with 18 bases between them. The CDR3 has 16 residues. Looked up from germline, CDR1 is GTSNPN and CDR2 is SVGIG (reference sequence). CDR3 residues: CAWSRLPGQHNQPQHF. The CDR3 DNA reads TGTGCCTGGAGCCGCCTCCCCGGACAGCACAATCAGCCCCAGCATTTT.

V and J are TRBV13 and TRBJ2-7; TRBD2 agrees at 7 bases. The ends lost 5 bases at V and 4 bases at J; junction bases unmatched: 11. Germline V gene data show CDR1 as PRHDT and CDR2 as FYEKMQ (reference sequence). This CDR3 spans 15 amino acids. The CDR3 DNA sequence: TGTGCCAGCAGCCCCGGGGGAAGCGGGACTTACGAGCAGTACTTC. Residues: CASSPGGSGTYEQYF.

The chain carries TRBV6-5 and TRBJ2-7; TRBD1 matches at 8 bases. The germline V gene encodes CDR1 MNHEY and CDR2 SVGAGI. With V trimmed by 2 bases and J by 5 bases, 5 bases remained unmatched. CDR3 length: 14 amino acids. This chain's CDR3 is CASSYTQGAHEQYV. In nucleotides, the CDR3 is TGTGCCAGCAGTTACACCCAGGGGGCACACGAGCAGTACGTC.

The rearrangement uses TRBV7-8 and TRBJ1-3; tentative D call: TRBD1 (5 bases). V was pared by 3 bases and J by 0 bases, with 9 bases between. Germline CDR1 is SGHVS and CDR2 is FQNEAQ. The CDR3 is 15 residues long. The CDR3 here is CASSFYRNSGNTIYF. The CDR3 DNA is TGTGCCAGCAGCTTCTACAGGAACTCTGGAAACACCATATATTTT.

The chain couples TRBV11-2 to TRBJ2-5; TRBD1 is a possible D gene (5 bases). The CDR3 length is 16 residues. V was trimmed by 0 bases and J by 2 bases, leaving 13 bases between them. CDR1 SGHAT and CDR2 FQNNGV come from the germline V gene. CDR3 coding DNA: TGTGCCAGCAGCTTAGATTTCACAGGCAGGCAAGAGACCCAGTACTTC. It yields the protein CASSLDFTGRQETQYF.

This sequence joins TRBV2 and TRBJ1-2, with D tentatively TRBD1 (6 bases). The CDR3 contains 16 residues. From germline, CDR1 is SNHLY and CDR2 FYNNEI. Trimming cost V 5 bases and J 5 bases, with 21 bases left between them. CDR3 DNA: TGTGCCAGCAGTCAACAGGGTTTTCCCGGAACTTATGGCTACACCTTC. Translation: CASSQQGFPGTYGYTF.

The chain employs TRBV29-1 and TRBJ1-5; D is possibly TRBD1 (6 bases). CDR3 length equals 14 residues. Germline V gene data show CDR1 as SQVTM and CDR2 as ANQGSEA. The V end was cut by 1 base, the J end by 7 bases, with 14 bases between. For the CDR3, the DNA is TGCAGCGTTGAAGTAGGGGGGGGAGAGCAGCCCCAGCATTTT. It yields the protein CSVEVGGGEQPQHF.

The CDR3 coding sequence is TGTGCCAGCAGCCAAGAACCCCATGAGAATCAGCCCCAGCATTTT. It specifies CASSQEPHENQPQHF. This chain uses TRBV4-2 with TRBJ1-5, with unresolved D. The CDR3 is 15 residues long. Germline V gene lookup returns CDR1 LGHNA and CDR2 YNFKEQ. V gave up 0 bases and J gave up 4 bases, with 10 bases separating them.

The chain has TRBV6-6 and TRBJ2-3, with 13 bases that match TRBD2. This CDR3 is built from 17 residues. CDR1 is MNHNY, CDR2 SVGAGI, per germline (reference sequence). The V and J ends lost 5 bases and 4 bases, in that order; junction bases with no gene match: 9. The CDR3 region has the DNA TGTGCCAGCAGTCCACGGACTAGCGGGGGCAAGGCAGATACGCAGTATTTT. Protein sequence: CASSPRTSGGKADTQYF.

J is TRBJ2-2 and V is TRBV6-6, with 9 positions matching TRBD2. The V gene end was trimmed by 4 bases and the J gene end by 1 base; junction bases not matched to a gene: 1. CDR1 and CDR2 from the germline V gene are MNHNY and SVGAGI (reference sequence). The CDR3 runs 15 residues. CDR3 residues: CASSFSGRNTGELFF. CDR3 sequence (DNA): TGTGCCAGCAGTTTTAGCGGGAGGAACACCGGGGAGCTGTTTTTT.

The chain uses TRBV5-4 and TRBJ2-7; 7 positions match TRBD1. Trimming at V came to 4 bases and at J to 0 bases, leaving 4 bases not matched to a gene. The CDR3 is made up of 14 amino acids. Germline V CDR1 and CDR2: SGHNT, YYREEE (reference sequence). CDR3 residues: CASSSRDSSYEQYF. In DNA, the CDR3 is TGTGCCAGCAGCAGCCGGGACAGCTCCTACGAGCAGTACTTC.

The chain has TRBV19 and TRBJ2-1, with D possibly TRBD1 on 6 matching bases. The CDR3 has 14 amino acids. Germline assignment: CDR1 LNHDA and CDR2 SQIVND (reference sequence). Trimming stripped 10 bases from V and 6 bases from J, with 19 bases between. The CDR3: CATSAAGAGNEQFF. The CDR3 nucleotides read TGTGCCACCTCGGCGGCAGGGGCGGGCAATGAGCAGTTCTTC.

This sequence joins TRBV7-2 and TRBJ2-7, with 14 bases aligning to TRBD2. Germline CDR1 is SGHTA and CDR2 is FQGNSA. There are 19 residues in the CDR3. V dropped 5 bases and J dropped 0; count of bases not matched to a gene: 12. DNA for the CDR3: TGTGCCAGCAGCCCGGGACTAGCGGGAGCACGGTGGAGCTCCTACGAGCAGTACTTC. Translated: CASSPGLAGARWSSYEQYF.

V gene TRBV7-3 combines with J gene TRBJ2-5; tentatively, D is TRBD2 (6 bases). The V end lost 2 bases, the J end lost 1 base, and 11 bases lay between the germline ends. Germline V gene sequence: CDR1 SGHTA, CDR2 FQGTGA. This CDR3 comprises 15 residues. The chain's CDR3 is CASSLGGRIQETQYF. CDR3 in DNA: TGTGCCAGCAGCTTAGGGGGGAGGATCCAAGAGACCCAGTACTTC.